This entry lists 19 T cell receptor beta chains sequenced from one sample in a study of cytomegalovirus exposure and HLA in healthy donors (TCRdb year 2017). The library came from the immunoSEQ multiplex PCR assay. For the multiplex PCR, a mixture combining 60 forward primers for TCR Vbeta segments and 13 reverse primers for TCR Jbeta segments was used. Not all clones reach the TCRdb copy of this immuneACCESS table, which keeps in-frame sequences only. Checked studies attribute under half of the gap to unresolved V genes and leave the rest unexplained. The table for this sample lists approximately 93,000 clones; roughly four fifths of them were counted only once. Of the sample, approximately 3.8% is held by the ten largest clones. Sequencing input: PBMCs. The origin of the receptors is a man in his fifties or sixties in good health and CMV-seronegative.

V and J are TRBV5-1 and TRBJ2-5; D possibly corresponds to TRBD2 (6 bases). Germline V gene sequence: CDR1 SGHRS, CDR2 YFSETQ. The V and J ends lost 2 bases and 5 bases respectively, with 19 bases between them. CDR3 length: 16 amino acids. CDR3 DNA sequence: TGCGCCAGCAGCTTTCGCCCCGGGAGTATTATGGAGACCCAGTACTTC. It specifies CASSFRPGSIMETQYF.

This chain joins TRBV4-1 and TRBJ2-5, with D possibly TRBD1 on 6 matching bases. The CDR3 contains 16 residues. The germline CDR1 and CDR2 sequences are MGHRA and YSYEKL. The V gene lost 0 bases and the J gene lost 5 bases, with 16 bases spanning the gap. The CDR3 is CASSQDWGPARETQYF. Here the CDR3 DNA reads TGCGCCAGCAGCCAAGATTGGGGGCCGGCCAGGGAGACCCAGTACTTC.

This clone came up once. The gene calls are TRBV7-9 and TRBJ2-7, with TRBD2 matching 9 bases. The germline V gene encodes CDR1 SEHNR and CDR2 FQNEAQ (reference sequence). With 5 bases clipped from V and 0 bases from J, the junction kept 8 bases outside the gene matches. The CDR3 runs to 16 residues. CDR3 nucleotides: TGTGCCAGCAGCCCATGGAGCGGGGGGACCTCCTACGAGCAGTACTTC. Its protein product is CASSPWSGGTSYEQYF.

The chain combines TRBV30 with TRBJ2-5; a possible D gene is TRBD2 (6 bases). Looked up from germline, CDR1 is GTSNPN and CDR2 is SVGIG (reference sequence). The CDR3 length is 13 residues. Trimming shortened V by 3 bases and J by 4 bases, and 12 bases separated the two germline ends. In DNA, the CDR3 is TGTGCCTGGAGGGTAGCGGCGGGAGAGACCCAGTACTTC. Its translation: CAWRVAAGETQYF.

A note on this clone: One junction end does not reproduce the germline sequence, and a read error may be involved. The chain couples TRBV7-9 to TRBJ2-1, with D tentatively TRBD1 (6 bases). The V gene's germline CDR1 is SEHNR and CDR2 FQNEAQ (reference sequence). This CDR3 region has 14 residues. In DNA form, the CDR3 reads TGTTCCAGCAGTAAAGGGGGTGGAGCTAATGAGCAGTTCTTC. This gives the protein CSSSKGGGANEQFF.

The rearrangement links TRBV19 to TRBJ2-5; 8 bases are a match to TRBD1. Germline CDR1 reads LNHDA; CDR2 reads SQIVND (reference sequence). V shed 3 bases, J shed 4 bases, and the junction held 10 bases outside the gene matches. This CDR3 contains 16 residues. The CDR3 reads CASSIGQGPPRETQYF. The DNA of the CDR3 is TGTGCCAGTAGTATCGGACAGGGCCCACCGCGAGAGACCCAGTACTTC.

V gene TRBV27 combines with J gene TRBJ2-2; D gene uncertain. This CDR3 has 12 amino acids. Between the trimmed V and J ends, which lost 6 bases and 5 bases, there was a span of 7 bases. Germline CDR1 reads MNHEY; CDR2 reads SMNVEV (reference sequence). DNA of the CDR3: TGTGCCAGCAGGAAAGCGACCGGGGAGCTGTTTTTT. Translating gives CASRKATGELFF.

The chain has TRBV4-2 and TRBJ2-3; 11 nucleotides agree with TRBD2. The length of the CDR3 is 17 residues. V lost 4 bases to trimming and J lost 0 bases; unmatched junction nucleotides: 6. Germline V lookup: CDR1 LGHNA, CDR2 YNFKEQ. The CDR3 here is CASSPSGLAASTDTQYF. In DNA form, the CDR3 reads TGTGCCAGCAGCCCATCGGGACTAGCGGCAAGCACAGATACGCAGTATTTT.

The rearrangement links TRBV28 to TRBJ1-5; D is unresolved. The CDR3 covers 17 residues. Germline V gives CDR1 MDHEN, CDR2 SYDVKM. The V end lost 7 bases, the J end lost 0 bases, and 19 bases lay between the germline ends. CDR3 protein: CASTSGGHPSSNQPQHF. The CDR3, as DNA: TGTGCCAGCACTTCCGGAGGCCACCCGTCTAGCAATCAGCCCCAGCATTTT.

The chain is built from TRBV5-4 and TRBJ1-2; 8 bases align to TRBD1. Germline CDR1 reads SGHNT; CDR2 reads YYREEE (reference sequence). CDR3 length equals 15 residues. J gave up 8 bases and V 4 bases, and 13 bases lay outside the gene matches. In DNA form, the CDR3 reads TGTGCCAGCAGCCTACCAGGACAGGGCTGGGGGGGCTACACCTTC. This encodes CASSLPGQGWGGYTF.

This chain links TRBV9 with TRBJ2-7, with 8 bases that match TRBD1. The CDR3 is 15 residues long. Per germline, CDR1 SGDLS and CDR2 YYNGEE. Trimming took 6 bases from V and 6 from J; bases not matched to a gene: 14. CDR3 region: CASTGQVSVKAEQYF. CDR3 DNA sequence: TGTGCCAGCACGGGACAGGTCTCAGTAAAAGCCGAGCAGTACTTC.

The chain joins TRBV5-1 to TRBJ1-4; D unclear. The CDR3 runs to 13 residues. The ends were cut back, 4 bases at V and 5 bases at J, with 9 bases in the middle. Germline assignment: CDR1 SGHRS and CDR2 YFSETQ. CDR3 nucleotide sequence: TGCGCCAGCAGCGACGGGGAGAATGAAAAACTGTTTTTT. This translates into CASSDGENEKLFF.

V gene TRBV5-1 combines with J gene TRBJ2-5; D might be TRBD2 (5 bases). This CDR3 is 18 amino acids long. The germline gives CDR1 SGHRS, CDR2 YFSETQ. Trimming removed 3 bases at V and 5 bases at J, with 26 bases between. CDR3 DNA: TGCGCCAGCAGCTCAGGAGGTCGGGCCGGTGGGTTAGTCGAGACCCAGTACTTC. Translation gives CASSSGGRAGGLVETQYF.

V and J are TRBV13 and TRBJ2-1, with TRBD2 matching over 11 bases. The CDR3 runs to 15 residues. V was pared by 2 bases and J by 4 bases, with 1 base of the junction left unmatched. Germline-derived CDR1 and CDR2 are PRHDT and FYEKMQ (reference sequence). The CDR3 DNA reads TGTGCCAGCAGCTTAATAGCGGGAGGGTACAATGAGCAGTTCTTC. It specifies CASSLIAGGYNEQFF.

This CDR3 is CASSQDLGPARLDTQYF. The CDR3 nucleotides read TGCGCCAGCAGCCAAGATCTTGGCCCCGCTAGATTAGATACGCAGTATTTT. The chain is built from TRBV4-3 and TRBJ2-3; no clear D. There are 17 residues in the CDR3. V was pared by 0 bases and J by 5 bases, with 18 bases between. CDR1 and CDR2 (germline): LGHNA, YSLEER.

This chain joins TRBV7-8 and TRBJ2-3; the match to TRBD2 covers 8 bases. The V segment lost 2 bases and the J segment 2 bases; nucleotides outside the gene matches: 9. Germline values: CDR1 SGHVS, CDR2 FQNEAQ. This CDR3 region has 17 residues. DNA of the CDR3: TGTGCCAGCAGCTTAAAAGTAGCGGGGCGGAACACAGATACGCAGTATTTT. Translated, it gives CASSLKVAGRNTDTQYF.

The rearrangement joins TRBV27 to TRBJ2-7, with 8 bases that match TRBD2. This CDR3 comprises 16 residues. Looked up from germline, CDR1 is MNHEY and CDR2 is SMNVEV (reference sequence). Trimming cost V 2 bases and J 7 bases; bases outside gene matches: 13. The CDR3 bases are TGTGCCAGCAGTTTAGGTAGCGGGATTCTCCTGGGAGAGCAGTACTTC. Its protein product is CASSLGSGILLGEQYF.

This CDR3 is CASSFGPLAGGMNYEQYF. CDR3 nucleotides: TGTGCCAGTAGTTTTGGTCCGCTAGCGGGAGGAATGAATTACGAGCAGTACTTC. The V and J genes are TRBV19 and TRBJ2-7; TRBD2 matches 11 bases. Trimming cost V 5 bases and J 4 bases; bases outside gene matches: 16. The CDR3 is 18 amino acids. Germline CDR1 is LNHDA and CDR2 is SQIVND (reference sequence).

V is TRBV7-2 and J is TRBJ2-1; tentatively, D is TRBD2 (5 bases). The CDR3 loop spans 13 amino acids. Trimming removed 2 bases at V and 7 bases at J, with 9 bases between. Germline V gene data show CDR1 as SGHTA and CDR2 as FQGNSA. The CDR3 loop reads CASSLLAQNEQFF. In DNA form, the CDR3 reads TGTGCCAGCAGCTTACTAGCCCAAAATGAGCAGTTCTTC. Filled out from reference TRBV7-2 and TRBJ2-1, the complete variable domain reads GAGVSQSPSNKVTEKGKDVELRCDPISGHTALYWYRQSLGQGLEFLIYFQGNSAPDKSGLPSDRFSAERTGGSVSTLTIQRTQQEDSAVYLCASSLLAQNEQFFGPGTRLTVL.